The 11 T cell receptor beta chains reported below all come from one sample, sequenced in a study of OX40 agonist ivuxolimab in advanced cancers. Measured with immunoSEQ multiplex PCR; TCRdb has only the in-frame clones, and not every one. The table shows 70,000 or so clones, with around nine tenths occurring only once. The sequenced sample was CD4+ or CD8+ T cells sorted from blood, obtained in a trial of the OX40 agonist ivuxolimab. Source of these receptors: an adult with an advanced solid tumor such as melanoma, head and neck, liver or kidney cancer.

The chain is built from TRBV4-1 and TRBJ2-1; 11 bases are a match to TRBD2. The junction had 11 bases not matched to a gene; V was cut back by 4 bases and J by 12 bases. This CDR3 has 15 residues. Germline CDR1 is MGHRA and CDR2 is YSYEKL. This CDR3 is CASSPWTSGSGGQFF. As DNA, the CDR3 is TGCGCCAGCAGCCCTTGGACTAGCGGGTCGGGGGGGCAGTTCTTC.

The J gene is TRBJ2-5, the V gene TRBV29-1; D unresolved. Germline-derived CDR1 and CDR2 are SQVTM and ANQGSEA. Trimming left V 0 bases short and J 5 bases short, with 4 bases between. The CDR3 sequence is 11 residues long. DNA of the CDR3: TGCAGCGTTGAAGATTTCGAGACCCAGTACTTC. It yields the protein CSVEDFETQYF.

The chain links TRBV11-2 to TRBJ2-2; D is uncertain. This CDR3 has 13 residues. The germline V gene encodes CDR1 SGHAT and CDR2 FQNNGV. V dropped 3 bases and J dropped 0 bases, with 2 bases sitting between them. The chain's CDR3 is CASSLANTGELFF. In nucleotides, the CDR3 is TGTGCCAGCAGCTTGGCGAACACCGGGGAGCTGTTTTTT.

The rearrangement links TRBV19 to TRBJ1-3; a possible D gene is TRBD1 (5 bases). The CDR3 totals 15 residues. V was trimmed by 5 bases and J by 0 bases, leaving 11 bases between them. The germline V gene has CDR1 LNHDA and CDR2 SQIVND (reference sequence). The CDR3 here is CASSEGRSSGNTIYF. The CDR3 DNA sequence: TGTGCCAGTAGTGAGGGACGGAGCTCTGGAAACACCATATATTTT.

V gene TRBV5-1 combines with J gene TRBJ1-2; D not certain. Germline assignment: CDR1 SGHRS and CDR2 YFSETQ. Trimming stripped 0 bases from V and 8 bases from J, with 14 bases between. The CDR3 runs 14 residues. The chain's CDR3 is CASSLELVGKGYTF. The CDR3 nucleotides read TGCGCCAGCAGCTTGGAACTTGTGGGGAAGGGCTACACCTTC.

The rearrangement uses TRBV5-6 and TRBJ2-7; tentatively, D is TRBD1 (5 bases). The germline V and J ends were trimmed by 1 base and 0 bases, with 8 bases remaining between them. The CDR3 is 14 amino acids. CDR1 is SGHDT, CDR2 YYEEEE, per germline. The CDR3 nucleotides are TGTGCCAGCAGCTTGACAGGTTTCTCCTACGAGCAGTACTTC. Its protein is CASSLTGFSYEQYF.

The chain recombines TRBV4-2 with TRBJ1-1; D is undetermined. The CDR3 has 17 amino acids. V lost 3 bases, J lost 0 bases, and 17 bases lay in between. In germline, CDR1 is LGHNA, CDR2 YNFKEQ. CDR3 in amino acids: CASSHLLGGSMNTEAFF. In DNA, the CDR3 is TGTGCCAGCAGCCACCTATTAGGCGGATCCATGAACACTGAAGCTTTCTTT.

The CDR3 spells CASSPGGMNYEQYF. The CDR3 nucleotides read TGCGCCAGCAGCCCAGGGGGGATGAACTACGAGCAGTACTTC. This sequence joins TRBV4-1 and TRBJ2-7; D might be TRBD1 (7 bases). Trimming stripped 4 bases from V and 3 bases from J, with 13 bases between. The CDR3 length is 14 residues. Germline V CDR1 and CDR2: MGHRA, YSYEKL.

The chain combines TRBV27 with TRBJ1-1; D ambiguous. The germline V and J ends were trimmed by 2 bases and 0 bases, with 10 bases remaining between them. Per the germline V gene, CDR1 is MNHEY and CDR2 is SMNVEV (reference sequence). The CDR3 extends over 15 amino acids. The CDR3 DNA sequence: TGTGCCAGCAGTTTAGGACCTAGCATGAACACTGAAGCTTTCTTT. This codes for CASSLGPSMNTEAFF.

This clone was seen just once. This chain joins TRBV4-3 and TRBJ2-7; 7 bases align to TRBD2. J gave up 1 base and V 1 base, and 4 bases lay outside the gene matches. The length of the CDR3 is 15 residues. CDR1 is LGHNA and CDR2 is YSLEER in the germline V gene. CDR3 loop: CASSQGRDYSYEQYF. The CDR3 region has the DNA TGCGCCAGCAGCCAAGGGAGGGACTATTCCTACGAGCAGTACTTC.

This chain connects TRBV7-6 to TRBJ1-4; TRBD1 might be the D (6 bases). V gave up 0 bases and J gave up 14 bases, with 10 bases separating them. Germline CDR1 and CDR2: SGHVS and FNYEAQ. The CDR3 is made up of 12 amino acids. The CDR3 region has the DNA TGTGCCAGCAGCTTAGCGGGGGCCGCGCTGTTTTTT. Protein sequence: CASSLAGAALFF.